This section outlines one T cell receptor beta chain sequence together with its context. The antigen is not known. Loaded into unsorted PBMC replicate PCRs was about 300 ng DNA, about 30,000 T cell genomes. TCRdb keeps only in-frame clones here, not all; method: immunoSEQ multiplex PCR. The repertoire holds approximately 500,000 clones, with 81% as singletons. The sample comes from a study of shared clonotypes between healthy human individuals. For the study at large: Donor ages ranged 18 to 49 years: a couple of women, a few men. General observations from the study: Clonotype sharing among the donors was expected to vary with sequencing depth.

V was cut by 4 bases and J by 5 bases, with 16 bases left in between. Germline lookup yields CDR1 SGHRS and CDR2 YFSETQ. The CDR3 is made up of 15 amino acids. Recent vaccinations or acute infections were absent in the healthy HIV-negative adult donors. The gene calls are TRBV5-1 and TRBJ2-1; D gene uncertain. This sequence originates from a woman aged 40 to 50 in good health. Some clones in this sample may be carry-over from other donors' samples. Sequencing was carried out using PBMCs. The DNA of the CDR3 is TGCGCCAGCAGCCGCTTCCCGGGCCGGGACAATGAGCAGTTCTTC. Protein: CASSRFPGRDNEQFF.